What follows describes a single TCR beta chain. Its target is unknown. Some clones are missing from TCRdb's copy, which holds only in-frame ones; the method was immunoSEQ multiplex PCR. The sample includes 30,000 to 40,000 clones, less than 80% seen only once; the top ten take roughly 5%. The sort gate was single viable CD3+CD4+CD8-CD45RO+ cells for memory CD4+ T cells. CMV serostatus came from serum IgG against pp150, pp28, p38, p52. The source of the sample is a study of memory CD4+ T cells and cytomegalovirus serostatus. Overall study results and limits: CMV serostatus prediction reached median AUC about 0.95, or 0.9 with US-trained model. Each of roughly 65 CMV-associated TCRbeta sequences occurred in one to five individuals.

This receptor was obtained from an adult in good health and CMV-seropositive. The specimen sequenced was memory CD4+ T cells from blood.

The CDR3 loop reads CASGLDQGYEQYF. The CDR3 DNA reads TGTGCTAGTGGTTTGGATCAGGGCTACGAGCAGTACTTC. The V gene is TRBV12-5, the J gene TRBJ2-7, with D possibly TRBD1 on 5 matching bases. CDR1 is LGHNT and CDR2 is FRNRAP in the germline V gene. Trimming stripped 1 base from V and 3 bases from J, with 7 bases between. This CDR3 comprises 13 residues.